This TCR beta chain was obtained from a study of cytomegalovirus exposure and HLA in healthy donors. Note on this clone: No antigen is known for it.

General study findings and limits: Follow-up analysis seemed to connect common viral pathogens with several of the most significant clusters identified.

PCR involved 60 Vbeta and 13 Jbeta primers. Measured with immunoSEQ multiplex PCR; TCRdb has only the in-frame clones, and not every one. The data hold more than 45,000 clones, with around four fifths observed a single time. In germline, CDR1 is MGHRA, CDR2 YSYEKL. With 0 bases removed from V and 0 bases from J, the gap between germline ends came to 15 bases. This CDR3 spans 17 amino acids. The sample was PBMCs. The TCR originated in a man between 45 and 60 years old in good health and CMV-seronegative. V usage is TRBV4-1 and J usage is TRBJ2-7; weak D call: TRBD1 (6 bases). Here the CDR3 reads CASSQDAVQGFSYEQYF. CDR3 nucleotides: TGCGCCAGCAGCCAAGATGCAGTACAGGGCTTCTCCTACGAGCAGTACTTC.